This T cell receptor (beta chain) was retrieved from a study of OX40 agonist ivuxolimab in advanced cancers. This CDR3 region has 15 residues. The V gene's germline CDR1 is SGHVS and CDR2 FQNEAQ. J gave up 6 bases and V 3 bases, and 11 bases lay outside the gene matches. Sequencing used immunoSEQ multiplex PCR; TCRdb keeps in-frame clones, though not all of them. The sample lists 55,000 to 70,000 clones, 75% to 90% occurring once. The source is an adult with an advanced solid tumor such as melanoma, head and neck, liver or kidney cancer. This chain links TRBV7-8 with TRBJ2-7; 7 positions match TRBD1. Specimen: CD4+ or CD8+ T cells sorted from blood, collected in a trial of the OX40 agonist ivuxolimab. This chain's CDR3 is CASSFPHRGSLEQYF. The CDR3 DNA sequence: TGTGCCAGCAGCTTTCCGCACAGGGGTTCGCTCGAGCAGTACTTC.